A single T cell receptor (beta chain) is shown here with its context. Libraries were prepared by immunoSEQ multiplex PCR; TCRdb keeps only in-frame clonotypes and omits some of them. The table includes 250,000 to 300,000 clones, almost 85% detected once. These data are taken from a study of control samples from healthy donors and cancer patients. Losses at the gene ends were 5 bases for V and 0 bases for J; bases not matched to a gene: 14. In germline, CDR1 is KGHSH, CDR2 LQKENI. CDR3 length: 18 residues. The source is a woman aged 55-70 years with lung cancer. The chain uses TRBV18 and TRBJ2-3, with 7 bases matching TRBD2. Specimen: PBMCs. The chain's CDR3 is CASSGLVASGRSTDTQYF. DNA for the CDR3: TGTGCCAGCTCAGGGTTGGTGGCTAGCGGCCGGAGCACAGATACGCAGTATTTT.